Below, 23 T cell receptor beta chains from the same sample are listed, as sequenced in a study of spatial heterogeneity in lung cancer. TCRdb reanalysed the 5' RACE reads using MiXCR and keeps one entry per CDR3 protein. Among about 100,000 distinct CDR3 sequences listed, approximately 4% were seen once. The study, taken as a whole, reports: Mutation counts in tumors were tracked by counts of expanded intratumoral alpha and beta TCRs.

Their antigens remain unidentified. Time point specified: sample taken at primary tumor resection. The starting material was lung tumor tissue, obtained at surgery. The receptors here all came from a male donor with early-stage non-small cell lung cancer.

This clonotype occurred many times. This chain links TRBV6-5 with TRBJ2-3; TRBD2 agrees at 7 bases. The CDR3 loop spans 18 amino acids. CDR1 is MNHEY, CDR2 SVGAGI, per germline. J was trimmed by 2 bases and V by 4 bases; bases with no gene match: 15. The CDR3 nucleotides are TGTGCCAGCAGTTCCCTGACAGCGGGATCCCCCTTCACAGATACGCAGTATTTT. It is translated as CASSSLTAGSPFTDTQYF.

This clonotype was seen many times. The J gene is TRBJ2-7, the V gene TRBV7-9; D not certain. V was pared by 5 bases and J by 3 bases, with 14 bases between. The CDR3 runs 14 residues. From germline, CDR1 is SEHNR and CDR2 FQNEAQ (reference sequence). CDR3 DNA: TGTGCCAGCAGCCCATGGCTGACCGACTACGAGCAGTACTTC. This translates into CASSPWLTDYEQYF.

The rearrangement joins TRBV11-2 to TRBJ2-3; no clear D gene. CDR1 and CDR2 (germline): SGHAT, FQNNGV. Trimming removed 1 base at V and 4 bases at J, with 15 bases between. The CDR3 length is 16 residues. The CDR3 loop is CASSLASFVFPDTQYF. Written as DNA, the CDR3 is TGTGCCAGCAGCTTAGCTTCCTTCGTGTTCCCAGATACGCAGTATTTT.

The V gene is TRBV18, the J gene TRBJ2-5; D gene uncertain. In germline, CDR1 is KGHSH, CDR2 LQKENI. The germline V and J ends were trimmed by 3 bases and 5 bases, with 13 bases remaining between them. The CDR3 is made up of 14 amino acids. CDR3 DNA sequence: TGTGCCAGCTCACCCCAGGTATCGACGGAGACCCAGTACTTC. This gives the protein CASSPQVSTETQYF.

This clonotype came up many times. This chain links TRBV28 with TRBJ1-1, with TRBD1 as a possible D gene (6 bases). The CDR3 is 13 residues long. Germline lookup yields CDR1 MDHEN and CDR2 SYDVKM. Deletions cut 5 bases from V and 5 bases from J, with 12 bases between. The CDR3 sequence is CASSPQGRTEAFF. DNA for the CDR3: TGTGCCAGCAGTCCCCAGGGGAGGACTGAAGCTTTCTTT.

Turning to this clonotype: A much larger clone sits a single nucleotide away, making a read error possible. The V call is TRBV4-1, the J call TRBJ2-6; D not resolved. This CDR3 has 14 amino acids. Germline V gene data show CDR1 as MGHRA and CDR2 as YSYEKL. The CDR3 region has the DNA TGCGCCAACAGCCCTTACTCTGGGGCCAACGTCCTGACTTTC. Protein: CANSPYSGANVLTF.

This clonotype has just a few counts. This sequence joins TRBV2 and TRBJ1-2; 9 bases fit TRBD1. The CDR3 consists of 23 residues. Trimming took 5 bases from V and 5 from J; bases not matched to a gene: 33. CDR1 and CDR2 (germline): SNHLY, FYNNEI. The DNA for the CDR3 is TGTGCCAGCAGTCTACTTCCGTTTTTCGTGCCTAATTTCCGGGACAGGGAACTGTATGGCTACACCTTC. It codes for CASSLLPFFVPNFRDRELYGYTF.

There are many counts of this clonotype. The rearrangement joins TRBV28 to TRBJ2-7, with D possibly being TRBD2 (7 bases). V lost 2 bases to trimming and J lost 6 bases, with 14 bases between them. The V gene's germline CDR1 is MDHEN and CDR2 SYDVKM. This CDR3 has 14 residues. CDR3 nucleotides: TGTGCCAGCAGTTTAAGTCGGGGGGCGAGCGAGCAGTACTTC. Amino acids: CASSLSRGASEQYF.

This clonotype was counted only a few times. V and J are TRBV11-2 and TRBJ2-7; TRBD1 might be the D (6 bases). The CDR3 extends over 14 amino acids. V was shortened by 5 bases and J by 2 bases, with 13 bases between the two germline ends. Germline CDR1 SGHAT, CDR2 FQNNGV. This chain's CDR3 is CASSRTVLTYEQYF. The CDR3, as DNA: TGTGCCAGCAGCCGGACAGTACTTACCTACGAGCAGTACTTC.

A note on this clonotype: The conserved final phenylalanine or tryptophan is absent from the CDR3, which likely points to a read error. The CDR3 DNA sequence: TGTGCCAGCAGGAACCAAGCGGGAGGCGAGACCCAGTACTTA. Translated, it gives CASRNQAGGETQYL. This chain joins TRBV3-1 and TRBJ2-5, with 9 bases lining up with TRBD2. Trimming took 6 bases from V and 5 from J; bases not matched to a gene: 7. This CDR3 has 14 amino acids. Germline CDR1 reads LGHDT; CDR2 reads YNNKEL (reference sequence).

This clonotype was observed many times. This sequence joins TRBV4-2 and TRBJ2-7, with D possibly matching TRBD2 (6 bases). In germline, CDR1 is LGHNA, CDR2 YNFKEQ. The CDR3 length is 16 residues. Trimming took 4 bases from V and 2 from J, leaving 18 bases between them. CDR3 DNA: TGTGCCAGCAGCCCCCTTTGGGGGAGGATCGCCTACGAGCAGTACTTC. This encodes CASSPLWGRIAYEQYF.

This clonotype appeared many times. This chain links TRBV4-2 with TRBJ1-6, with unresolved D. Germline CDR1 reads LGHNA; CDR2 reads YNFKEQ. The germline V and J ends were trimmed by 0 bases and 3 bases, with 9 bases remaining between them. This CDR3 region has 16 residues. CDR3 sequence reads: CASSQDSADYNSPLHF. DNA of the CDR3: TGTGCCAGCAGCCAAGATAGTGCAGACTATAATTCACCCCTCCACTTT.

This clonotype was seen ten or more times. V and J are TRBV7-9 and TRBJ2-1; D is ambiguous. This CDR3 spans 13 amino acids. V lost 1 base to trimming and J lost 1 base, with 2 bases between them. Per germline, CDR1 SEHNR and CDR2 FQNEAQ (reference sequence). The CDR3 region is CASSLESYNEQFF. The CDR3 coding sequence is TGTGCCAGCAGCTTAGAGTCCTACAATGAGCAGTTCTTC. Full variable domain (remainder filled in from reference TRBV7-9 and TRBJ2-1): DTGVSQNPRHKITKRGQNVTFRCDPISEHNRLYWYRQTLGQGPEFLTYFQNEAQLEKSRLLSDRFSAERPKGSFSTLEIQRTEQGDSAMYLCASSLESYNEQFFGPGTRLTVL.

This clonotype was picked up many times. The chain uses TRBV4-1 and TRBJ1-5, with 8 bases fitting TRBD1. The J segment lost 2 bases and the V segment lost 6 bases, leaving 12 bases of the junction unmatched. Germline loops: CDR1 MGHRA, CDR2 YSYEKL. This CDR3 region has 17 residues. The CDR3 coding sequence is TGCGCCAGCAGTCAGAATCCAGGGGGCAGGGGCAATCAGCCCCAGCATTTT. It codes for CASSQNPGGRGNQPQHF.

The rearrangement joins TRBV20-1 to TRBJ2-7, with no clear D. This CDR3 has 12 amino acids. Trimming removed 6 bases at V and 3 bases at J, with 12 bases between. Germline V gene lookup returns CDR1 DFQATT and CDR2 SNEGSKA (reference sequence). This chain's CDR3 is CSAATLGYEQYF. Written as DNA, the CDR3 is TGCAGTGCCGCAACCCTGGGCTACGAGCAGTACTTC.

This clonotype was picked up a small number of times. The V call is TRBV7-9, the J call TRBJ2-7, with no clear D. The CDR3 runs 15 residues. Germline V gene lookup returns CDR1 SEHNR and CDR2 FQNEAQ (reference sequence). V dropped 2 bases and J dropped 5 bases, with 16 bases sitting between them. The CDR3 loop reads CASSLYGSALDEQYF. CDR3 bases: TGTGCCAGCAGCTTATACGGCAGCGCCTTGGACGAGCAGTACTTC. Supplemented by reference TRBV7-9 and TRBJ2-7, the full variable domain reads DTGVSQNPRHKITKRGQNVTFRCDPISEHNRLYWYRQTLGQGPEFLTYFQNEAQLEKSRLLSDRFSAERPKGSFSTLEIQRTEQGDSAMYLCASSLYGSALDEQYFGPGTRLTVT.

This clonotype has at least ten counts. The genes are TRBV24-1 and TRBJ2-7; no clear D gene. Germline V gene lookup returns CDR1 KGHDR and CDR2 SFDVKD. V was shortened by 5 bases and J by 1 base, with 8 bases between the two germline ends. This CDR3 has 13 amino acids. The CDR3 spells CATSAPESYEQYF. CDR3 nucleotide sequence: TGTGCCACCAGTGCCCCGGAGTCCTACGAGCAGTACTTC.

This clonotype was seen at least ten times. The CDR3 reads CASSLAWEEQYF. CDR3 sequence (DNA): TGTGCCAGCAGTTTAGCGTGGGAAGAGCAGTACTTC. The rearrangement uses TRBV12-3 or TRBV12-4 and TRBJ2-7; D ambiguous. Between the trimmed V and J ends, which lost 0 bases and 7 bases, there was a span of 7 bases. The CDR3 consists of 12 residues.

This clonotype was observed at least ten times. The J gene is TRBJ1-3, the V gene TRBV28; D may be TRBD1 (6 bases). CDR1 is MDHEN and CDR2 is SYDVKM in the germline V gene. Trimming cost V 7 bases and J 4 bases, with 17 bases left between them. The CDR3 consists of 15 residues. CDR3 in amino acids: CASNTPQGSGNTIYF. The CDR3, as DNA: TGTGCCAGCAATACCCCACAGGGATCAGGAAACACCATATATTTT.

This clonotype was counted many times. The J gene is TRBJ1-1, the V gene TRBV20-1, with TRBD1 identical over 7 bases. Per the germline V gene, CDR1 is DFQATT and CDR2 is SNEGSKA (reference sequence). Unmatched junction bases numbered 17, after V lost 6 bases and J lost 4 bases. The CDR3 has 16 residues. For the CDR3, the DNA is TGCAGTGCCGTGGGGGTCCCCGGGACAGTGTCCACTGAAGCTTTCTTT. Translating gives CSAVGVPGTVSTEAFF.

This clonotype has ten or more counts. The chain uses TRBV18 and TRBJ1-2; tentatively, D is TRBD1 (5 bases). The CDR3 has 14 amino acids. Germline V lookup: CDR1 KGHSH, CDR2 LQKENI. V lost 3 bases, J lost 7 bases, and 15 bases lay in between. In DNA form, the CDR3 reads TGTGCCAGCTCACCCACCGGGCGGGACGGTGGCTACACCTTC. Amino acid sequence: CASSPTGRDGGYTF.

This clonotype was seen at least ten times. The chain has TRBV6-6 and TRBJ2-3; D might be TRBD1 (5 bases). This CDR3 is built from 17 residues. CDR1 MNHNY and CDR2 SVGAGI come from the germline V gene (reference sequence). Trimming removed 2 bases from V and 6 bases from J, with 21 bases in between. DNA of the CDR3: TGTGCCAGCAGTTACCCAATAACAGGCCGAGATCTGGATACGCAGTATTTT. It yields the protein CASSYPITGRDLDTQYF.

In its sample, this clonotype was seen many times. The J gene is TRBJ2-7, the V gene TRBV27, with 12 bases fitting TRBD2. J gave up 3 bases and V 5 bases, and 11 bases lay outside the gene matches. The germline gives CDR1 MNHEY, CDR2 SMNVEV (reference sequence). This CDR3 is 17 amino acids long. DNA of the CDR3: TGTGCCAGCAGTCCCCCCCAACTAGCGGGAGGTCTCTACGAGCAGTACTTC. This gives the protein CASSPPQLAGGLYEQYF.